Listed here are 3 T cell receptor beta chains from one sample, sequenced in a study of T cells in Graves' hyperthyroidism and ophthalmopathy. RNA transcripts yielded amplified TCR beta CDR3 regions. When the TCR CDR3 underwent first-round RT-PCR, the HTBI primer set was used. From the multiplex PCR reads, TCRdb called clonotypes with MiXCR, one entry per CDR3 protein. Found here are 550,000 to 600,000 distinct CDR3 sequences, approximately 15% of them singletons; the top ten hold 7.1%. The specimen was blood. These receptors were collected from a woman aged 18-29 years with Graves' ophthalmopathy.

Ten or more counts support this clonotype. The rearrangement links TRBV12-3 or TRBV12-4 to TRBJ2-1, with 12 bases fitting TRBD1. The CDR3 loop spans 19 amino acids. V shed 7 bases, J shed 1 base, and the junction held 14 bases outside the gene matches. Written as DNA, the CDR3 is TGTGCCAGCATCCCTATATTGGGACAGGGGGCGACGTCCTACAATGAGCAGTTCTTC. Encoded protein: CASIPILGQGATSYNEQFF.

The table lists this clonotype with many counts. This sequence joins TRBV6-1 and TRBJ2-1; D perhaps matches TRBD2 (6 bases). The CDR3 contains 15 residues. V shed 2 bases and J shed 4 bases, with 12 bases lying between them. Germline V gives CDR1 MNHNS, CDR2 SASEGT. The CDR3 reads CASSEIGGAYNEQFF. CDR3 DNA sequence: TGTGCCAGCAGTGAAATCGGCGGGGCTTACAATGAGCAGTTCTTC.

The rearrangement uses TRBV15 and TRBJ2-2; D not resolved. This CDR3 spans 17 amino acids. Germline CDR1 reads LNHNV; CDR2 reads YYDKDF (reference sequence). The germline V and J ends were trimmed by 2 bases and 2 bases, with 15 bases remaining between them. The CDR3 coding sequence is TGTGCCACCAGCAGACGCCCCAGCGCCACCAACACCGGGGAGCTGTTTTTT. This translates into CATSRRPSATNTGELFF.